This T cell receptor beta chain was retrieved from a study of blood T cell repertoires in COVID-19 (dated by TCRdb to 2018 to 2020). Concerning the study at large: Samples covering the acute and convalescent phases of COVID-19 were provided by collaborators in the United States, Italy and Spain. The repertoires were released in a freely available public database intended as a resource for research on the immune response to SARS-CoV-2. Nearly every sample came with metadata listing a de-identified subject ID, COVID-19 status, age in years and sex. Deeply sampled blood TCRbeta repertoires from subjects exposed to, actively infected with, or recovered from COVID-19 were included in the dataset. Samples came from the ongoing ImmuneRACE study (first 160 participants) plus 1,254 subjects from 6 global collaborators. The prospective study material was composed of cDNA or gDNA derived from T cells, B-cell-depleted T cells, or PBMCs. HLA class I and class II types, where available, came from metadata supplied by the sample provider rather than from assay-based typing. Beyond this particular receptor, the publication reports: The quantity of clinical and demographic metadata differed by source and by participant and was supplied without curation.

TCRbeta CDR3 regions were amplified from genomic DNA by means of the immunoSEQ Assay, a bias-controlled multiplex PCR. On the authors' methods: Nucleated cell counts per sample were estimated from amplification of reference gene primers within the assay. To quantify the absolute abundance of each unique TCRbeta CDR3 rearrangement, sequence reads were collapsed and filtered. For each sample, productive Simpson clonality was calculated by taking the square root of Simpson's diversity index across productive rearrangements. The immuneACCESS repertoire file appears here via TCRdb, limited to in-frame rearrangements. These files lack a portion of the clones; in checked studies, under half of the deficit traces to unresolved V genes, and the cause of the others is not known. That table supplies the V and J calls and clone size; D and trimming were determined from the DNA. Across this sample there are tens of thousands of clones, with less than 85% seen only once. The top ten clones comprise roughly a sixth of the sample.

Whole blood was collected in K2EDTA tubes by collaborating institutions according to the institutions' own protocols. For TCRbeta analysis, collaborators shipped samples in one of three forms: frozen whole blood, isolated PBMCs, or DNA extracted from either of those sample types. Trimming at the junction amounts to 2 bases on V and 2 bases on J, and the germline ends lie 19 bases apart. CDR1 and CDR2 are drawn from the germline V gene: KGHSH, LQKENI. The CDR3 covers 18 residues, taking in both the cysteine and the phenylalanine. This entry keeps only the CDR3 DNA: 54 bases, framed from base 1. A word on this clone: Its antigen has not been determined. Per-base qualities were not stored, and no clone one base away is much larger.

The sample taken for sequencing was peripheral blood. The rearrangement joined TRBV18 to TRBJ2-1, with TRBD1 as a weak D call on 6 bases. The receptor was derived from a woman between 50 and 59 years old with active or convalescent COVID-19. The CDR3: CASSPTYRQGTTYNEQFF. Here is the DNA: TGTGCCAGCTCACCAACTTACCGGCAGGGGACAACCTACAATGAGCAGTTCTTC. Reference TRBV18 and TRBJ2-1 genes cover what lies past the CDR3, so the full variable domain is NAGVMQNPRHLVRRRGQEARLRCSPMKGHSHVYWYRQLPEEGLKFMVYLQKENIIDESGMPKERFSAEFPKEGPSILRIQQVVRGDSAAYFCASSPTYRQGTTYNEQFFGPGTRLTVL.